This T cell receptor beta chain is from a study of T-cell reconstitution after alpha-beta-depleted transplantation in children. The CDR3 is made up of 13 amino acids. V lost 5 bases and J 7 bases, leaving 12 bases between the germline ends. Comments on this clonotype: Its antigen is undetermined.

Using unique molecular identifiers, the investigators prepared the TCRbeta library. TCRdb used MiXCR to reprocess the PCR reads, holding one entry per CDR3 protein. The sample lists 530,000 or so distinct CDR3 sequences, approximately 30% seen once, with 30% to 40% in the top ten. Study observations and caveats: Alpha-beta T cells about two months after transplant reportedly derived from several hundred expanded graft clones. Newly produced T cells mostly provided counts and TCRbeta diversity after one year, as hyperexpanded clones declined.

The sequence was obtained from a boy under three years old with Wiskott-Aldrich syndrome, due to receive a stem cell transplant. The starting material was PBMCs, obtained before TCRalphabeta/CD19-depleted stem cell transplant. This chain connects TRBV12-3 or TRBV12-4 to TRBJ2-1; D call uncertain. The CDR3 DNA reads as TGTGCCAGCAGTCCTGACGGTCGAAATGAGCAGTTCTTC. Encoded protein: CASSPDGRNEQFF.